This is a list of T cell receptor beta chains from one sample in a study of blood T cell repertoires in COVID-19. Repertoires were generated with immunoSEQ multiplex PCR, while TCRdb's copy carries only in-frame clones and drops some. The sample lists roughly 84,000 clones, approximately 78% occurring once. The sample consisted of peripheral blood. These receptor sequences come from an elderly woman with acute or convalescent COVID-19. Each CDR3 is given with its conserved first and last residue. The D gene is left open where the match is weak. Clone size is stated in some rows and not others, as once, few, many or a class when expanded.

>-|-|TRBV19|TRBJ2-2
CASSMGGSGELFF
TGTGCCAGTAGTATGGGGGGATCCGGGGAGCTGTTTTTT
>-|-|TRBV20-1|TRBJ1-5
CSASPAGRGQPQHF
TGCAGTGCTAGTCCAGCCGGGAGGGGCCAGCCCCAGCATTTT
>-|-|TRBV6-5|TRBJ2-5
CASSTGRETQYF
TGTGCCAGCAGCACCGGTCGAGAGACCCAGTACTTC
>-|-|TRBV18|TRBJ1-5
CASSPFRRDKGNQPQHF
TGTGCCAGCTCACCCTTTCGCAGGGATAAGGGAAATCAGCCCCAGCATTTT
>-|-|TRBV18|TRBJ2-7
CASSPPPGRNEQYF
TGTGCCAGCTCACCACCCCCAGGGCGCAACGAGCAGTACTTC
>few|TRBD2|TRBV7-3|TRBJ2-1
CASSLRLAGLGEQFF
TGTGCCAGCAGCTTAAGGCTAGCGGGGTTGGGTGAGCAGTTCTTC
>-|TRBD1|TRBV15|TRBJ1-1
CATSRGTGVSTEAFF
TGTGCCACCAGCAGAGGGACAGGGGTAAGCACTGAAGCTTTCTTT
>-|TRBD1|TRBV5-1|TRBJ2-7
CASSSGGSGTDPYEQYF
TGCGCCAGCAGCTCCGGTGGTTCCGGGACAGATCCCTACGAGCAGTACTTC
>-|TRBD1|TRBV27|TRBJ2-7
CASSSGGEAIYEQYF
TGTGCCAGCAGTTCAGGGGGCGAGGCAATCTACGAGCAGTACTTC
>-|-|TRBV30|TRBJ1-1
CAWSQAGQSYTEAFF
TGTGCCTGGAGCCAAGCCGGACAGTCATACACTGAAGCTTTCTTT
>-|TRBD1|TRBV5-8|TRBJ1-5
CASSSQGAGNQPQHF
TGTGCCAGCAGCTCACAGGGGGCTGGCAATCAGCCCCAGCATTTT
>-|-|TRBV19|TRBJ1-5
CASVRTGRGNQPQHF
TGTGCCAGTGTTAGGACTGGCAGGGGAAATCAGCCCCAGCATTTT
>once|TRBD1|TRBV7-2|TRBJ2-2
CASSLYRGRNTGELFF
TGTGCCAGCAGCTTATACAGGGGCCGGAACACCGGGGAGCTGTTTTTT
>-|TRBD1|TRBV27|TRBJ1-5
CASSPGTGGGNQPQHF
TGTGCCAGCAGTCCGGGGACAGGGGGAGGCAATCAGCCCCAGCATTTT
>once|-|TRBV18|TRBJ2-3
CASSPPQATDTQYF
TGTGCCAGCTCACCACCACAGGCCACGGATACGCAGTATTTT
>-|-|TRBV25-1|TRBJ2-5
CASSSDRGLEETQYF
TGTGCCAGCAGTTCTGACCGCGGGCTCGAAGAGACCCAGTACTTC
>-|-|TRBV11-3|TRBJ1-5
CASSTGSNQPQHF
TGTGCCAGCAGCACAGGTAGCAATCAGCCCCAGCATTTT
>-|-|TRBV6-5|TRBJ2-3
CASRTGASTDTQYF
TGTGCCAGCCGTACGGGTGCTAGCACAGATACGCAGTATTTT
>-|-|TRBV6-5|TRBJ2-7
CASTSPRTYEQYF
TGTGCCAGCACTAGCCCTCGGACCTACGAGCAGTACTTC
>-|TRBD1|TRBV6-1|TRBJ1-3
CASSAHRGGGGNTIYF
TGTGCCAGCAGTGCGCACAGGGGCGGTGGGGGAAACACCATATATTTT
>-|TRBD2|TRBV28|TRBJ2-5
CASTSGGGEETQYF
TGTGCCAGCACCTCGGGGGGGGGCGAAGAGACCCAGTACTTC
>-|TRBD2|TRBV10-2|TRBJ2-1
CASTGAAGASYNEQFF
TGCGCCAGCACTGGAGCAGCGGGGGCCTCCTACAATGAGCAGTTCTTC
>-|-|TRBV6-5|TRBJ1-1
CASHHDRITEAFF
TGTGCCAGCCACCATGACAGAATAACTGAAGCTTTCTTT
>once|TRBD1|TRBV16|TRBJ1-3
CASSQEQGRGNTIYF
TGTGCCAGCAGCCAAGAACAGGGGAGAGGAAACACCATATATTTT
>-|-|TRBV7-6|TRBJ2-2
CASSLGPSGTGELFF
TGTGCCAGCAGCTTAGGTCCTTCGGGCACCGGGGAGCTGTTTTTT
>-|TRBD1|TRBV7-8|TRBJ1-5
CASSFRDRGRANQPQHF
TGTGCCAGCAGCTTCCGGGACAGGGGGAGGGCAAATCAGCCCCAGCATTTT
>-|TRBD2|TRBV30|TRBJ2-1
CAWSVPGGGGSYNEQFF
TGTGCCTGGAGTGTACCCGGCGGGGGGGGTTCCTACAATGAGCAGTTCTTC
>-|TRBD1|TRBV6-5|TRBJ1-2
CASSFARGTLWGYTF
TGTGCCAGCAGTTTTGCCAGGGGGACTCTGTGGGGCTACACCTTC
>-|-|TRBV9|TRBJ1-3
CASSVGAERSGNTIYF
TGTGCCAGCAGCGTAGGGGCAGAACGATCTGGAAACACCATATATTTT
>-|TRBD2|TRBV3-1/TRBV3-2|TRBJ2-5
CASSQGRLAGVPGETQYF
TGTGCCAGCAGCCAAGGCCGACTAGCGGGGGTTCCAGGGGAGACCCAGTACTTC
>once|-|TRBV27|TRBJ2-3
CASRMWTLTDTQYF
TGTGCCAGCAGGATGTGGACACTGACAGATACGCAGTATTTT
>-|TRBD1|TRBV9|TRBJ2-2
CASSVAGTGSPGELFF
TGTGCCAGCAGCGTAGCCGGGACAGGGAGTCCCGGGGAGCTGTTTTTT
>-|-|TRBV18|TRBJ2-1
CASSTGNEQFF
TGTGCCAGCTCAACAGGGAATGAGCAGTTCTTC
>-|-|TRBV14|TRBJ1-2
CASSQGTAAGYGYTF
TGTGCCAGCAGCCAAGGGACTGCTGCTGGCTATGGCTACACCTTC
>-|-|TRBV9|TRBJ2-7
CASSERLGTPSYEQYF
TGTGCCAGCAGCGAGAGACTAGGGACCCCCTCCTACGAGCAGTACTTC
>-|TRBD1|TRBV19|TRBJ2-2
CASSKGASGTGELFF
TGTGCCAGTAGTAAGGGGGCGAGTGGCACCGGGGAGCTGTTTTTT
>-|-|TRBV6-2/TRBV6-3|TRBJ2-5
CASSYSRGYQETQYF
TGTGCCAGCAGTTACTCTCGGGGATACCAAGAGACCCAGTACTTC
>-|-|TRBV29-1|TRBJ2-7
CSVEAQGKEQYF
TGCAGCGTTGAAGCACAGGGAAAGGAGCAGTACTTC
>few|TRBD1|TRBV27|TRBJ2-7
CATRGPSYEQYF
TGTGCCACCAGGGGGCCGTCCTACGAGCAGTACTTC
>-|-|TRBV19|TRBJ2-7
CASSTPRGSSYEQYF
TGTGCCAGTAGTACTCCCAGGGGTTCATCCTACGAGCAGTACTTC
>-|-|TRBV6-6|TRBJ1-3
CATSTLGETGNTIYF
TGTGCCACCTCGACCCTAGGAGAGACTGGAAACACCATATATTTT
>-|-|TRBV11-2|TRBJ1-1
CASTGYRTANTEAFF
TGTGCCAGCACAGGATACCGGACAGCGAACACTGAAGCTTTCTTT
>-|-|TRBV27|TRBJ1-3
CASSLGGAGNTIYF
TGTGCCAGCAGTCTCGGTGGTGCTGGAAACACCATATATTTT
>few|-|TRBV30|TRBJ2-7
CAWSGLPTNEQYF
TGTGCCTGGAGTGGGCTGCCGACTAACGAGCAGTACTTC
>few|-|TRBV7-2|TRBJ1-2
CASSPSGGGSYGYTF
TGTGCCAGCAGCCCAAGCGGGGGGGGTTCCTATGGCTACACCTTC
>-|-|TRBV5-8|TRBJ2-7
CASSLVGRLVYEQYF
TGTGCCAGCAGCTTGGTGGGCAGATTGGTCTACGAGCAGTACTTC
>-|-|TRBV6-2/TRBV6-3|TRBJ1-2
CASSKGQVANYGYTF
TGTGCCAGCAGCAAGGGGCAGGTAGCTAACTATGGCTACACCTTC
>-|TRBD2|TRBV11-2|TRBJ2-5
CASSLDTSGGQETQYF
TGTGCCAGCAGCTTAGATACTAGCGGGGGCCAGGAGACCCAGTACTTC
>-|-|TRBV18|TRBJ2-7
CASSLGSYEQYF
TGTGCCAGCTCACTCGGGTCCTACGAGCAGTACTTC
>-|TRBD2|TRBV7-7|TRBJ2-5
CASSTSGGAGETQYF
TGTGCTAGCAGCACTAGCGGGGGGGCAGGGGAGACCCAGTACTTC
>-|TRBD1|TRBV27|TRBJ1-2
CASSSWDRGNYGYTF
TGTGCCAGCAGTTCCTGGGACAGGGGGAACTATGGCTACACCTTC
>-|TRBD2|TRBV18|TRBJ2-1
CASSIGGGAGNEQFF
TGTGCCAGCTCGATCGGCGGGGGGGCCGGGAATGAGCAGTTCTTC
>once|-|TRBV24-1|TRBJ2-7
CATSDLGGYEQYF
TGTGCCACCAGTGATTTAGGAGGCTACGAGCAGTACTTC
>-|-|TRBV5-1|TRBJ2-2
CASSLGQNTGELFF
TGCGCCAGCAGCTTGGGACAGAACACCGGGGAGCTGTTTTTT
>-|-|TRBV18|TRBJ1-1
CASSDSSNTEAFF
TGTGCCAGCTCCGACAGCAGCAACACTGAAGCTTTCTTT
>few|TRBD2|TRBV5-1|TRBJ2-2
CASSFSAGGNTGELFF
TGCGCCAGCAGCTTTTCGGCGGGGGGGAACACCGGGGAGCTGTTTTTT
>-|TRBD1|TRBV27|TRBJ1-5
CASSLRAAGGFVNQPQHF
TGTGCCAGCAGTTTACGCGCGGCAGGGGGCTTTGTGAATCAGCCCCAGCATTTT
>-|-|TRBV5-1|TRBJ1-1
CASSLTPVNTEAFF
TGCGCCAGCAGCTTGACACCCGTGAACACTGAAGCTTTCTTT
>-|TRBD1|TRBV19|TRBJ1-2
CASSIDAGTARNYGYTF
TGTGCCAGTAGTATAGATGCCGGGACAGCGCGTAACTATGGCTACACCTTC
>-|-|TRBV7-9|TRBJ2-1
CASSSSLPTWGEQFF
TGTGCCAGCAGCTCCAGCCTGCCGACCTGGGGCGAGCAGTTCTTC